Each of the 5 T cell receptor beta chains below was sequenced from the same sample in a study of shared clonotypes between healthy human individuals. Some clones are missing from TCRdb's copy, which holds only in-frame ones; the method was immunoSEQ multiplex PCR. The profile shows roughly 2.5 million clones, approximately 90% of them singletons. The sample was naive CD4+ T cells sorted from blood. Noted subset: CD45RA+ positively selected. The receptor source for this set is a man aged 18-30 years in good health.

In its sample, this clone was seen once. The chain recombines TRBV19 with TRBJ1-5, with D tentatively TRBD1 (6 bases). Trimming pared 6 bases from V and 4 bases from J, leaving 16 bases between. Germline V gene sequence: CDR1 LNHDA, CDR2 SQIVND (reference sequence). The CDR3 extends over 15 amino acids. CDR3 in amino acids: CASRKAGQGNQPQHF. As DNA, the CDR3 is TGTGCCAGTAGGAAAGCCGGGCAGGGGAATCAGCCCCAGCATTTT.

The chain recombines TRBV6-5 with TRBJ2-1, with a tentative D call TRBD1 (5 bases). The CDR3 loop spans 11 amino acids. Germline CDR1 is MNHEY and CDR2 is SVGAGI. V shed 10 bases and J shed 8 bases, with 12 bases lying between them. CDR3 amino acids: CATVRGDEQFF. The CDR3 DNA is TGTGCCACGGTTAGGGGTGATGAGCAGTTCTTC.

The chain has TRBV5-1 and TRBJ2-7; D is perhaps TRBD2 (6 bases). The V gene's germline CDR1 is SGHRS and CDR2 YFSETQ. The CDR3 spans 15 residues. Deletions cut 0 bases from V and 3 bases from J, with 13 bases between. CDR3 DNA: TGCGCCAGCAGCTTGGCCGGTATTAGCGGCTACGAGCAGTACTTC. Protein: CASSLAGISGYEQYF.

The chain recombines TRBV6-5 with TRBJ1-1; TRBD1 matches at 7 bases. After removal of 6 bases from V and 5 bases from J, the junction contained 9 bases not matched to a gene. The CDR3 covers 14 residues. Germline CDR1 and CDR2: MNHEY and SVGAGI. The CDR3 region is CASRTDRVWTEAFF. The DNA for the CDR3 is TGTGCCAGCAGAACCGACAGGGTATGGACTGAAGCTTTCTTT.

Concerning this clone itself: Other DNA sequences within the sample encode an identical CDR3. The chain uses TRBV15 and TRBJ2-7; 7 bases map to TRBD1. Germline V gives CDR1 LNHNV, CDR2 YYDKDF (reference sequence). V lost 1 base to trimming and J lost 1 base; unmatched junction nucleotides: 4. The CDR3 sequence is 15 residues long. The CDR3 bases are TGTGCCACCAGCAGAGGGACAGGAGCATCCTACGAGCAGTACTTC. This gives the protein CATSRGTGASYEQYF.